A single sample is the source of the 14 T cell receptor beta chains below, sequenced in a study of cytomegalovirus exposure and HLA in healthy donors (dated by TCRdb to about 2017). The receptor library was made with the immunoSEQ multiplex PCR assay. A mixture of 60 forward primers for TCR Vbeta segments and 13 reverse primers for TCR Jbeta segments was used in the multiplex PCR. TCRdb holds this immuneACCESS table with in-frame rearrangements only. Some clones are missing; in checked studies, unresolved V genes explain under half, and the rest has no known cause. Here the sample has about 130,000 clones; approximately 78% occur a single time. Approximately 1.5% of the sample comes from the top ten. The sequencing sample was made of PBMCs. These receptors originate from a female donor in good health and CMV-seronegative.

The table lists this clone with a count of one. This rearrangement joins TRBV18 to TRBJ2-1; D is undetermined. Per germline, CDR1 KGHSH and CDR2 LQKENI. Trimming shortened V by 3 bases and J by 8 bases, and 14 bases separated the two germline ends. This CDR3 contains 14 residues. The CDR3 DNA sequence: TGTGCCAGCTCACCCCCTGGCCGTTTTGATGAGCAGTTCTTC. Its translation: CASSPPGRFDEQFF. The full variable domain, rest sourced from reference TRBV18 and TRBJ2-1, is NAGVMQNPRHLVRRRGQEARLRCSPMKGHSHVYWYRQLPEEGLKFMVYLQKENIIDESGMPKERFSAEFPKEGPSILRIQQVVRGDSAAYFCASSPPGRFDEQFFGPGTRLTVL.

V usage is TRBV7-9 and J usage is TRBJ2-3; 7 bases are a match to TRBD2. The germline CDR1 and CDR2 sequences are SEHNR and FQNEAQ (reference sequence). V trimming: 0 bases; J trimming: 6 bases; junction bases outside the gene matches: 6. CDR3 size: 15 residues. The CDR3 bases are TGTGCCAGCAGCTTAGCGGGAGGGCAGGCGGATACGCAGTATTTT. It specifies CASSLAGGQADTQYF.

CDR3 in DNA: TGTGCCAGCAGTGACAGCCCGACGGAGGGAAACACCATATATTTT. It codes for CASSDSPTEGNTIYF. The V call is TRBV6-1, the J call TRBJ1-3; unclear D gene. CDR3 size: 15 residues. Trimming shortened V by 3 bases and J by 4 bases, and 13 bases separated the two germline ends. Looked up from germline, CDR1 is MNHNS and CDR2 is SASEGT.

The chain is built from TRBV28 and TRBJ2-3; 10 bases fit TRBD2. Germline V gene lookup returns CDR1 MDHEN and CDR2 SYDVKM. V gave up 3 bases and J gave up 2 bases; unmatched junction bases: 8. The CDR3 is 17 amino acids. The CDR3 loop is CASSFPGLADVTDTQYF. DNA of the CDR3: TGTGCCAGCAGTTTCCCCGGACTAGCGGACGTCACAGATACGCAGTATTTT.

The V call is TRBV5-6, the J call TRBJ2-7; 10 nucleotides agree with TRBD2. Germline V lookup: CDR1 SGHDT, CDR2 YYEEEE. The length of the CDR3 is 14 residues. Trimming at V came to 2 bases and at J to 5 bases, leaving 4 bases not matched to a gene. CDR3: CASSFSGRFHEQYF. The DNA for the CDR3 is TGTGCCAGCAGCTTTAGCGGGAGGTTCCACGAGCAGTACTTC.

The chain combines TRBV6-6 with TRBJ1-5, with TRBD1 matching over 10 bases. The CDR3 covers 14 residues. V gave up 6 bases and J gave up 8 bases; unmatched junction bases: 7. CDR1 is MNHNY, CDR2 SVGAGI, per germline (reference sequence). For the CDR3, the DNA is TGTGCCAGCAGCCGGGGACAGGGGAGCGAGCCCCAGCATTTT. This gives the protein CASSRGQGSEPQHF.

The chain joins TRBV6-9 to TRBJ1-1; the D gene is possibly TRBD1 (5 bases). The germline CDR1 and CDR2 sequences are MNHGY and SVAAGI. The CDR3 is 16 residues long. Trimming cost V 7 bases and J 0 bases, with 18 bases left between them. This CDR3 reads CASIKGPALMNTEAFF. CDR3 bases: TGTGCCAGCATAAAGGGGCCTGCACTTATGAACACTGAAGCTTTCTTT.

The chain joins TRBV30 to TRBJ1-3, with no clear D. This CDR3 contains 14 residues. V dropped 5 bases and J dropped 0 bases, with 11 bases sitting between them. From germline, CDR1 is GTSNPN and CDR2 SVGIG (reference sequence). CDR3: CAWGGPSSGNTIYF. In DNA, the CDR3 is TGTGCCTGGGGAGGCCCGAGCTCTGGAAACACCATATATTTT. Supplemented by reference TRBV30 and TRBJ1-3, the full variable domain reads SQTIHQWPATLVQPVGSPLSLECTVEGTSNPNLYWYRQAAGRGLQLLFYSVGIGQISSEVPQNLSASRPQDRQFILSSKKLLLSDSGFYLCAWGGPSSGNTIYFGEGSWLTVV.

The V gene is TRBV2, the J gene TRBJ1-5; TRBD1 matches at 8 bases. Germline values: CDR1 SNHLY, CDR2 FYNNEI. CDR3 length: 19 amino acids. V trimming: 1 base; J trimming: 4 bases; junction bases outside the gene matches: 15. The chain's CDR3 is CASSEGTSSRRQGNQPQHF. In DNA, the CDR3 is TGTGCCAGCAGTGAAGGGACATCGTCAAGGAGACAGGGGAATCAGCCCCAGCATTTT.

The CDR3 region has the DNA TGTGCCAGCAGTCCCAACAGGGGACCAAGCACAGATACGCAGTATTTT. It yields the protein CASSPNRGPSTDTQYF. The rearrangement joins TRBV28 to TRBJ2-3; 7 bases map to TRBD1. Germline V gene sequence: CDR1 MDHEN, CDR2 SYDVKM. This CDR3 comprises 16 residues. V dropped 5 bases and J dropped 0; count of bases not matched to a gene: 8.

This chain uses TRBV11-2 with TRBJ2-5; D unresolved. The CDR3 totals 14 residues. Trimming cost V 2 bases and J 1 base, with 8 bases left between them. Germline loops: CDR1 SGHAT, CDR2 FQNNGV. The CDR3 sequence: CASSLKLVQETQYF. DNA of the CDR3: TGTGCCAGCAGCTTAAAGCTCGTCCAAGAGACCCAGTACTTC.

The genes are TRBV11-2 and TRBJ2-7; weak D call: TRBD2 (7 bases). The CDR3 has 14 amino acids. The V end was cut by 7 bases, the J end by 1 base, with 14 bases between. Germline values: CDR1 SGHAT, CDR2 FQNNGV. CDR3 residues: CASTVGGGSYEQYF. CDR3 DNA sequence: TGTGCCAGCACGGTGGGAGGGGGGTCCTACGAGCAGTACTTC.

V and J are TRBV30 and TRBJ1-5; the D is unclear. The V end lost 3 bases, the J end lost 6 bases, and 12 bases lay between the germline ends. The CDR3 runs 13 residues. Germline lookup yields CDR1 GTSNPN and CDR2 SVGIG (reference sequence). DNA for the CDR3: TGTGCCTGGAGCGTTGAGGCGAGTCAGCCCCAGCATTTT. Amino acid sequence: CAWSVEASQPQHF.

The V and J genes are TRBV6-1 and TRBJ2-5; 9 bases agree with TRBD2. From germline, CDR1 is MNHNS and CDR2 SASEGT. Trimming removed 1 base from V and 1 base from J; junction bases left unmatched: 4. This CDR3 is 16 amino acids long. CDR3 residues: CASSEGLAAFQETQYF. The CDR3 nucleotides read TGTGCCAGCAGTGAAGGACTAGCGGCCTTCCAAGAGACCCAGTACTTC.